This TCR beta chain was recorded in a study of Japanese encephalitis immunity and Zika vaccine responses (dated by TCRdb to the early 2020s). A note on the overall study: The included participants were given three 5.0 ug doses of alum-adjuvanted ZPIV at weeks 0, 4 and 28. The study tested whether CD4 T cell responses to the Zika vaccine were shaped by prior Japanese encephalitis virus (JEV) or yellow fever virus (YFV) vaccination. TCR repertoires from three flavivirus-naive individuals were also analyzed at weeks 2, 6 and 52 after the start of ZPIV vaccination. For stimulations, either ZIKV structural-protein peptide pools divided into flavivirus-conserved and non-conserved sets or JEV or YFV peptides matching the pre-vaccination were used. Two to three months ahead of the first ZPIV dose, roughly twelve participants were given JEV vaccine (IXIARO) as a two-dose regimen with the doses 28 days apart. One dose of YFV vaccine (YF-VAX) was administered before ZPIV to around 12 participants, and 8 to 10 participants were flavivirus-naive. For TCR sequencing, about six representative participants were selected from each pre-vaccination group, and samples were taken at week 0 (after pre-vaccination, before ZPIV) and at week 52. ZIKV peptides were 15-mers overlapping by 11 residues, selected for NetMHCpan/NetMHCII-predicted epitopes with affinity below 50 nM. The paper's findings and limits, for the study overall: CD8 T cell responses of very low magnitude were detected against ZIKV peptide pools and were observed in only a few individuals. The samples grouped by participant and showed no similarity across individuals, which suggests that no public TCRs were detected. Higher repertoire similarity across time-points and stimulations was observed in JEV-pre-vaccinated donors than in YFV-pre-vaccinated donors, indicating that more clonotypes were common to ZIKV and JEV stimulation. The analysis was restricted to a subset of trial participants with three doses and adequate samples, and the entire vaccinated cohort was not analyzed. After ZPIV, a significant decrease in repertoire richness of CD4 T cells responding to conserved ZIKV epitopes was observed in JEV-pre-vaccinated donors. Peptide-pool deconvolution was not performed because of sample size limitations, and consequently the individual peptides driving cross-reactive responses were not identified.

Library method: 5' RACE. Before sequencing, TCRbeta libraries were pooled in proportion to the sorted cell numbers of each library. Total RNA was extracted from the sorted cells with RNAzol RT, and cDNA was synthesized using an oligo(dT) primer and a template-switching oligo. The TCRbeta V-CDR3-J region was amplified by PCR between a SMARTer oligo primer and a TCRbeta constant-region primer using Kapa HiFi. Illumina adaptors and sample-specific index barcodes were added in a second PCR, followed by HighPrep bead cleanup and Bioanalyzer confirmation of a band of roughly 650 bp. Sequencing of the libraries was done on an Illumina MiSeq using 2x151 bp paired-end reads. As for the original processing: An in-house Java program demultiplexed the reads, and MiXCR assigned TCRbeta annotations and counted clonotypes. To assess repertoire overlap, Morisita-Horn indices from the R package vegan were used, along with UPGMA clustering and Circos plots of recurring clonotypes. Shannon diversity and richness were normalized to the maximum possible value based on input cell numbers, so that values between 0 and 1 were obtained. CDR3beta sequences were aligned using MUSCLE, distances were calculated using SeqinR, and multidimensional scaling was plotted in R. TCRdb took the public reads, trimmed them with fastp at Q25, ran MiXCR for clone calling and kept in-frame beta chains. Merged by CDR3 protein, the rows form single entries marked with the most common genes and DNA. In this record, the V and J calls reflect TCRdb's handling and not the investigators' own analysis. The sample includes around 340 distinct CDR3 sequences, with 4.2% observed a single time. Of the sample, 25% to 30% is held by the ten largest clones.

PBMCs were labeled with CellTrace CFSE and were cultured for under 7 days in RPMI containing approximately 8% human serum plus peptide pools at roughly 1 ug/mL each. Enrolled adults were healthy and were found to be seronegative for ZIKV, JEV, YFV, DENV and WNV by microneutralization screening. Samples came from a phase 1, double-blinded, randomized, placebo-controlled trial of an alum-adjuvanted Zika purified-inactivated virus (ZPIV) vaccine. Peripheral blood mononuclear cells were isolated using a standard procedure and then kept frozen in liquid nitrogen until they were used. The CDR3 holds 14 amino acids from the cysteine to the phenylalanine. The read is trimmed to its CDR3 DNA, 42 bases read in frame from base 1. The trim is 4 bases for V and 0 bases for J, with a gap of 8 bases between the germline ends. Looking up the germline V gene yields CDR1 SGHDN and CDR2 FVKESK. Within its sample, this clonotype is large (0.1 to 1%). Per-nucleotide qualities are absent, and no much larger clonotype sits a single base away.

This receptor was identified in an adult woman who received an inactivated Zika virus vaccine. This sequence uses TRBV14 and TRBJ2-3, with TRBD2 tentatively as D gene (5 bases match). The sample here was antigen-activated CD8+ T cells from blood, cultured, taken during a Zika inactivated vaccine study. The sequence in DNA is TGTGCCAGCAGCCCTCGGACTAGCACAGATACGCAGTATTTT. This encodes CASSPRTSTDTQYF.